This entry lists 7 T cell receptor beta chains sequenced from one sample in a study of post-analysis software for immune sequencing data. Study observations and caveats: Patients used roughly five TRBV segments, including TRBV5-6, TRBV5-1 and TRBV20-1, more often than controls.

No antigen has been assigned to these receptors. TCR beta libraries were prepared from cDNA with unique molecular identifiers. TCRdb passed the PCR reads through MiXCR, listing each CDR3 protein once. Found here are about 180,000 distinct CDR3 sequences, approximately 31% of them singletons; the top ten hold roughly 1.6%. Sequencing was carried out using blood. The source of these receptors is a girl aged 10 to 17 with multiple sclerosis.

CDR3 sequence reads: CASSLKSSREIGTDTQYF. The CDR3 DNA is TGTGCCAGCAGCTTAAAATCCTCCCGGGAGATAGGCACAGATACGCAGTATTTT. This chain links TRBV7-3 with TRBJ2-3; tentative D call: TRBD2 (6 bases). The V end lost 1 base, the J end lost 1 base, and 18 bases lay between the germline ends. The CDR3 is 18 amino acids. Germline V gene data show CDR1 as SGHTA and CDR2 as FQGTGA.

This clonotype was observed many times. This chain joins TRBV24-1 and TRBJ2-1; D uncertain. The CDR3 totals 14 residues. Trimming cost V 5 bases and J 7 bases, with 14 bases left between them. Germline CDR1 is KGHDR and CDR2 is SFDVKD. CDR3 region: CATSALGSNNEQFF. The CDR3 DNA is TGTGCCACCAGTGCCCTTGGTTCTAATAATGAGCAGTTCTTC.

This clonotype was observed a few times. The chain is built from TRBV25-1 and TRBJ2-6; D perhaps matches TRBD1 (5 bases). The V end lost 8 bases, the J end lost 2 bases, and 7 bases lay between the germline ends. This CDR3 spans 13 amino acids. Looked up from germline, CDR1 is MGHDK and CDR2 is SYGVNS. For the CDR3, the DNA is TGTGCCAGCCAGGGTGCTGGGGCCAACGTCCTGACTTTC. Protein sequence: CASQGAGANVLTF.

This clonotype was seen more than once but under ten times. The CDR3 region is CSARGSGDGTEAFF. In nucleotides, the CDR3 is TGCAGTGCTAGAGGCTCAGGGGACGGCACTGAAGCTTTCTTT. This chain links TRBV20-1 with TRBJ1-1; perhaps TRBD1 as D (6 bases). The CDR3 loop spans 14 amino acids. Germline CDR1 reads DFQATT; CDR2 reads SNEGSKA (reference sequence). Trimming pared 1 base from V and 4 bases from J, leaving 13 bases between.

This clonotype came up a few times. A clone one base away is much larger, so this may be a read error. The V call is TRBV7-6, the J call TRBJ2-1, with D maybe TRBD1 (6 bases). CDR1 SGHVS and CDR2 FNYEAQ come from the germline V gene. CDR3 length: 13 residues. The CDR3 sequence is CASSFGRDNGQFF. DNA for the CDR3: TGTGCCAGCAGCTTCGGCAGGGACAATGGGCAGTTCTTC.

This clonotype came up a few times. CDR3 loop: CASSQSGGWGTEAFF. The CDR3 DNA reads TGCGCCAGCAGCCAATCGGGGGGGTGGGGAACTGAAGCTTTCTTT. The chain is built from TRBV4-1 and TRBJ1-1; D might be TRBD1 (5 bases). The CDR3 consists of 15 residues. Germline CDR1 MGHRA, CDR2 YSYEKL. V was clipped by 2 bases and J by 5 bases, with 15 bases between them.

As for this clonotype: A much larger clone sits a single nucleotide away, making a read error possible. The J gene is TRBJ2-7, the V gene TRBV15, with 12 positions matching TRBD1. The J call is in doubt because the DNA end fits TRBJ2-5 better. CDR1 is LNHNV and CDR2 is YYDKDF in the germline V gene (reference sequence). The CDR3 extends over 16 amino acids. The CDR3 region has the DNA TGTGCCACCAGCAGAGATGGGACAGGGGGCAGAGAGACCCAGTACTTC. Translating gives CATSRDGTGGRETQYF.